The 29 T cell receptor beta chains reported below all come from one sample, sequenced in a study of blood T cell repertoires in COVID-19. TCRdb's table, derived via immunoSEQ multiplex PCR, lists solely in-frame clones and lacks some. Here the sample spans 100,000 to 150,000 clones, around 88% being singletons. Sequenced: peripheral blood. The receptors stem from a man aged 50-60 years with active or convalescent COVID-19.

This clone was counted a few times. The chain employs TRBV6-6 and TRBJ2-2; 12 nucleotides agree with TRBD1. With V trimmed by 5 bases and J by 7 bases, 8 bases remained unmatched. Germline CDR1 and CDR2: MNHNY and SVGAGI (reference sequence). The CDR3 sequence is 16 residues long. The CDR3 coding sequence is TGTGCCAGCAGTCGCCGGGGACAGGGGGCGAACGGGGAGCTGTTTTTT. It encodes CASSRRGQGANGELFF.

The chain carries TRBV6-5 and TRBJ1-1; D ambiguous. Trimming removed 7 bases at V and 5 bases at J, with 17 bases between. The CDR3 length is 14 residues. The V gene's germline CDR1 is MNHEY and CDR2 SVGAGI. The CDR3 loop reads CASTKGRFGTEAFF. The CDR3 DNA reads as TGTGCCAGCACTAAAGGGAGGTTCGGGACTGAAGCTTTCTTT.

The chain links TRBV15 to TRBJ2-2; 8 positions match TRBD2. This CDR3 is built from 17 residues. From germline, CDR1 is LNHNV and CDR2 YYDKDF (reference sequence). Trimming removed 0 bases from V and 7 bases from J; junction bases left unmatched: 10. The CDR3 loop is CATSRDLPGLGVGELFF. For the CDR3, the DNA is TGTGCCACCAGCAGAGATCTCCCGGGACTAGGGGTCGGGGAGCTGTTTTTT.

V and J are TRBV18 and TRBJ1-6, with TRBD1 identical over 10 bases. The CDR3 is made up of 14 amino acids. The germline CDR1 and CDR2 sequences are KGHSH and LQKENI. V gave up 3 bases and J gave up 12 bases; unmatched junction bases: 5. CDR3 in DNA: TGTGCCAGCTCACCGGACAGGGGGAAAAGACCCCTCCACTTT. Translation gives CASSPDRGKRPLHF.

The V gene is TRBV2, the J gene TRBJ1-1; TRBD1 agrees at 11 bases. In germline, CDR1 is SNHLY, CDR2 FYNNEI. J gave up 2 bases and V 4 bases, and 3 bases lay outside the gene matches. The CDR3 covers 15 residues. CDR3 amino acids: CASSGDRGANTEAFF. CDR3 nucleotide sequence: TGTGCCAGCAGTGGGGACAGGGGGGCAAACACTGAAGCTTTCTTT.

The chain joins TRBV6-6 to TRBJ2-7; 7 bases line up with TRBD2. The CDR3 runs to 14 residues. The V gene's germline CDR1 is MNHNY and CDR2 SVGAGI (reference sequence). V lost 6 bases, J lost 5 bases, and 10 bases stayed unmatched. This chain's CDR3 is CASSYRGERDEQYF. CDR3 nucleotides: TGTGCCAGCAGCTACCGGGGGGAGCGGGACGAGCAGTACTTC.

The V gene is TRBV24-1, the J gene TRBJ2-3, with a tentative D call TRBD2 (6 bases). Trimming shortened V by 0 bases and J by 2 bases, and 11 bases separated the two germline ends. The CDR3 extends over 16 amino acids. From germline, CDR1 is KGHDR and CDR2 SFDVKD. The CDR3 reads CATSDLLGGPTDTQYF. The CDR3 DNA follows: TGTGCCACCAGTGATTTGCTGGGGGGACCCACAGATACGCAGTATTTT.

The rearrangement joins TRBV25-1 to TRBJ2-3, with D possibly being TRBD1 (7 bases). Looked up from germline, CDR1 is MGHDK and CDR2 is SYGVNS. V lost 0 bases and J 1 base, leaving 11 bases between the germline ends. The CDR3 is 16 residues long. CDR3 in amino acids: CASSEYGGGGTDTQYF. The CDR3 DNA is TGTGCCAGCAGTGAATATGGAGGGGGCGGCACAGATACGCAGTATTTT.

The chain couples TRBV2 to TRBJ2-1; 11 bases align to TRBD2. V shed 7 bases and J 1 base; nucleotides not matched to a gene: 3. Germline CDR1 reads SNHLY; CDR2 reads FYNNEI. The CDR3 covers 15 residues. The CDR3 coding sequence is TGTGCCAGCAAGGTAGCGGGAGGGTCCTACAATGAGCAGTTCTTC. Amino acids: CASKVAGGSYNEQFF.

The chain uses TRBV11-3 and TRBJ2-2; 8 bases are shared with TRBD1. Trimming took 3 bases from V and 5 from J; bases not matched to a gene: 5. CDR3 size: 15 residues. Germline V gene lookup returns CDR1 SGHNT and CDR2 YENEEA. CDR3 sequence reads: CASSLNGQGTGELFF. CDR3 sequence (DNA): TGTGCCAGCAGCTTGAACGGACAGGGTACCGGGGAGCTGTTTTTT.

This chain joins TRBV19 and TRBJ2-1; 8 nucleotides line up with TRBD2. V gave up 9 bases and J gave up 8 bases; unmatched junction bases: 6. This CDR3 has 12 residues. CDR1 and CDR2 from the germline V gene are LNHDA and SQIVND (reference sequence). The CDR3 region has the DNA TGTGCCAGCTCAGGACTAGCCCATGAGCAGTTCTTC. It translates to CASSGLAHEQFF. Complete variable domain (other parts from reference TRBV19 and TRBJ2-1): DGGITQSPKYLFRKEGQNVTLSCEQNLNHDAMYWYRQDPGQGLRLIYYSQIVNDFQKGDIAEGYSVSREKKESFPLTVTSAQKNPTAFYLCASSGLAHEQFFGPGTRLTVL.

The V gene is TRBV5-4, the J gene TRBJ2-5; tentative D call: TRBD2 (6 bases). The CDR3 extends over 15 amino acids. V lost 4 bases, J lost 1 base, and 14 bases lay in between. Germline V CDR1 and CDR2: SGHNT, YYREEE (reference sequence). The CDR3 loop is CASSTKGGSQETQYF. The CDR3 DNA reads TGTGCCAGCAGCACCAAGGGAGGTTCCCAAGAGACCCAGTACTTC.

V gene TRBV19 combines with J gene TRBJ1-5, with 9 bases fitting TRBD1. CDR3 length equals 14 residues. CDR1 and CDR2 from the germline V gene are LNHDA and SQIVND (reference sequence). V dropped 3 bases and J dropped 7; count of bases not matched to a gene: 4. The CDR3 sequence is CASSIRDRDQPQHF. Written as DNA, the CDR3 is TGTGCCAGTAGTATCCGGGACAGGGACCAGCCCCAGCATTTT.

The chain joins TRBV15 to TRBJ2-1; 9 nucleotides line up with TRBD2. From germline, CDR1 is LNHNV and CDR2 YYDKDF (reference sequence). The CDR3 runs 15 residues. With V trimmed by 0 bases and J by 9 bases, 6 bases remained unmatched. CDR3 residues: CATSRDGGGAGEQFF. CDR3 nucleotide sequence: TGTGCCACCAGCAGAGATGGCGGGGGGGCCGGTGAGCAGTTCTTC.

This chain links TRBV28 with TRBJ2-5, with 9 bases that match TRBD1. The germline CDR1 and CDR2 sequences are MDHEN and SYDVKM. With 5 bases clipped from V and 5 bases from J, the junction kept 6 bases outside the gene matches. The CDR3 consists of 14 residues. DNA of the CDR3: TGTGCCAGCAGTCGGACAGGGGCGGCGGAGACCCAGTACTTC. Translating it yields CASSRTGAAETQYF.

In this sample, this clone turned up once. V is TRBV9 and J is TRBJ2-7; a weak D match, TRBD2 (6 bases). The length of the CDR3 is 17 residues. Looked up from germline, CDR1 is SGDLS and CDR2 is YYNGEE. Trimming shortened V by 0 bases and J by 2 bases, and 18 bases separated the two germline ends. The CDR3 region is CASSVAPPGLTAYEQYF. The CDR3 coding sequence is TGTGCCAGCAGCGTAGCTCCCCCGGGACTTACGGCCTACGAGCAGTACTTC.

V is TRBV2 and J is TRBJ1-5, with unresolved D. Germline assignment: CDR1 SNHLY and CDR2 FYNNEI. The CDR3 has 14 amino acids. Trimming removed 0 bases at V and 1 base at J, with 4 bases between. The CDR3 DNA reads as TGTGCCAGCAGTGAAGCGCAGAGCAATCAGCCCCAGCATTTT. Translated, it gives CASSEAQSNQPQHF.

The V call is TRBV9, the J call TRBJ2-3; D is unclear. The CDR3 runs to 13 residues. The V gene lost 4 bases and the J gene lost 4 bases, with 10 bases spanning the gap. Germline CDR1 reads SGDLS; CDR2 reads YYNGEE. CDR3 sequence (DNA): TGTGCCAGCAGCAAGAGCGAGTCAGATACGCAGTATTTT. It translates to CASSKSESDTQYF.

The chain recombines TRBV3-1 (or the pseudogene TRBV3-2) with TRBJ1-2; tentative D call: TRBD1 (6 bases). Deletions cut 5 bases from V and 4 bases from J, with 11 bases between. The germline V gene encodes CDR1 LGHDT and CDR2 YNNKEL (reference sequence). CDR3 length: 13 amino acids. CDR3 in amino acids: CASSAGTPYGYTF. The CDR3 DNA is TGTGCCAGCAGCGCCGGGACACCCTATGGCTACACCTTC.

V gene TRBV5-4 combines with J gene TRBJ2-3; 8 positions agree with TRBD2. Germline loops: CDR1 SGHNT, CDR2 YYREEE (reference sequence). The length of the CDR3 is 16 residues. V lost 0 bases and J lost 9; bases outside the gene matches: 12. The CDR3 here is CASSLGRLAGPATQYF. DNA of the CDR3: TGTGCCAGCAGCTTGGGTCGGTTAGCGGGACCCGCCACGCAGTATTTT.

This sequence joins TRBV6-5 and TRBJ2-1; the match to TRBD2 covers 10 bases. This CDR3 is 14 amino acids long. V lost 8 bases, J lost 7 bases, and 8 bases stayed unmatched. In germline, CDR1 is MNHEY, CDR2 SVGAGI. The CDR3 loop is CASLERGGSNEQFF. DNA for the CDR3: TGTGCCAGCCTAGAGCGGGGGGGCTCTAATGAGCAGTTCTTC.

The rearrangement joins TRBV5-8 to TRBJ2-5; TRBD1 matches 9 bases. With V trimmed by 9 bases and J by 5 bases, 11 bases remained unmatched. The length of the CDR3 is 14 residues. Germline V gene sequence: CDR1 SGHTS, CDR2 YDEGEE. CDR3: CATSTGGAWETQYF. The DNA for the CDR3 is TGTGCCACCTCCACAGGGGGCGCATGGGAGACCCAGTACTTC.

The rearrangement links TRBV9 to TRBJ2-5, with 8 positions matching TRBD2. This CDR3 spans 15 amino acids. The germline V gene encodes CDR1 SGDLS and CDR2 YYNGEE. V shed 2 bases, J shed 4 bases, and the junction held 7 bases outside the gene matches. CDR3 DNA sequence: TGTGCCAGCAGCGTTGATGGACTAGCTCGAGAGACCCAGTACTTC. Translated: CASSVDGLARETQYF.

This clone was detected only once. The CDR3 DNA sequence: TGTGCCACCGAAGACAGTAGGAATTCACCCCTCCACTTT. Residues: CATEDSRNSPLHF. This chain joins TRBV19 and TRBJ1-6, with D possibly being TRBD1 (5 bases). Trimming left V 10 bases short and J 7 bases short, with 14 bases between. CDR3 length: 13 residues. The germline CDR1 and CDR2 sequences are LNHDA and SQIVND (reference sequence).

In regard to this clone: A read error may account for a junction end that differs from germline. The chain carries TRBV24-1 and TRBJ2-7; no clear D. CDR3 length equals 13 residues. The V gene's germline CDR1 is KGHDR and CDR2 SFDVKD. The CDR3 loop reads CATSEAGSHEQYF. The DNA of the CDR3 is TGTGCCACCAGTGAGGCAGGCTCCCACGAGCAGTACTTC.

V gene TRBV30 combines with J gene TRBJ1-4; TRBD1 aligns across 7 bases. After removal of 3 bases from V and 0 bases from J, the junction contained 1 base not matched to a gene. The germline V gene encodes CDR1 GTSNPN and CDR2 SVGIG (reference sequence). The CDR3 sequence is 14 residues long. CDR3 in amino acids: CAWRGQATNEKLFF. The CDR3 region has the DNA TGTGCCTGGAGAGGACAGGCAACTAATGAAAAACTGTTTTTT.

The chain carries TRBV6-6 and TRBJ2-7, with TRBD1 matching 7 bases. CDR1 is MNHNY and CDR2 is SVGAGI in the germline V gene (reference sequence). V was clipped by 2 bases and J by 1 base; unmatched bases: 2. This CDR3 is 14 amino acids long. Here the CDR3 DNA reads TGTGCCAGCAGTTACGGGGACAGTTCCTACGAGCAGTACTTC. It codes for CASSYGDSSYEQYF.

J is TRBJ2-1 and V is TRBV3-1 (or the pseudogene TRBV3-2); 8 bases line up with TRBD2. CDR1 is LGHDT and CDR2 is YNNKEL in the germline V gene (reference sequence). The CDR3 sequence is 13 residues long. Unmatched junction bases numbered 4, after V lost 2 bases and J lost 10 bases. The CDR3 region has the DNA TGTGCCAGCAGCCAACGGGGGGGGGAAGAGCAGTTCTTC. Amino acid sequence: CASSQRGGEEQFF.

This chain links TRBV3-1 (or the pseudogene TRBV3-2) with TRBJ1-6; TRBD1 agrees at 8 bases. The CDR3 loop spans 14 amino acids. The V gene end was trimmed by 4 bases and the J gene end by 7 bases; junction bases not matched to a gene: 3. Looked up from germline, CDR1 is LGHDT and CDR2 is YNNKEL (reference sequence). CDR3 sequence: CASSRTGRNSPLHF. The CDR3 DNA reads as TGTGCCAGCAGCCGGACAGGGCGAAATTCACCCCTCCACTTT.